This T cell receptor beta chain was captured by sequencing in a study of T cell clusters in autoimmune cytopenias. Multiplex touch-down PCR amplified TRB using TRB-A and TRB-B pools in one tube. With the multiplex PCR reads reprocessed, TCRdb shows one record per CDR3 protein and no DNA. This repertoire comprises fewer than 10,000 distinct CDR3 sequences; its ten largest clones make up roughly 3%. Whole-study findings and limits: A dominant lymphoma-associated repertoire apparently masked the cluster-lack signature in secondary cytopenia versus chronic lymphocytic leukemia. Active autoimmune hepatitis patients had around 2.7-fold fewer exclusive TRB clusters than healthy donors. Functional roles of the in silico T cell clusters still await experimental validation. Primary autoimmune cytopenia patients seemingly lacked the physiological T cell clusters found in healthy donors.

Germline values: CDR1 MNHEY, CDR2 SVGEGT. The CDR3 has 13 amino acids. Some 40,000 genome equivalents of blood DNA were amplified for TRB. A note on this clonotype: Its antigen remains unknown.

The TCR comes from a human donor with an autoimmune cytopenia or autoimmune hepatitis (not recorded which). Sequenced input: peripheral blood. The chain links TRBV6-2 or TRBV6-3 to TRBJ2-3; without DNA, the TCRdb call of TRBD1 cannot be checked. The chain's CDR3 is CASRRDGKDTQYF.